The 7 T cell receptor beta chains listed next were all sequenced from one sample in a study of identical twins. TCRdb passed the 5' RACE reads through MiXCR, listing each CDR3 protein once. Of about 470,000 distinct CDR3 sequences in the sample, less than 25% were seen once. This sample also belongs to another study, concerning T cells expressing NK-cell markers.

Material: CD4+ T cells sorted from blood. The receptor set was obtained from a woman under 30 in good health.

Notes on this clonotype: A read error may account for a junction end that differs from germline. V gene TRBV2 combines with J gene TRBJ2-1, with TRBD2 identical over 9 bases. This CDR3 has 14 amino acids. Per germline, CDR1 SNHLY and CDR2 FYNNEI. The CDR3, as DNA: TGTGTCAGCAGTCGACTAGCGGCCTACAATGAGCAGTTCTTC. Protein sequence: CVSSRLAAYNEQFF.

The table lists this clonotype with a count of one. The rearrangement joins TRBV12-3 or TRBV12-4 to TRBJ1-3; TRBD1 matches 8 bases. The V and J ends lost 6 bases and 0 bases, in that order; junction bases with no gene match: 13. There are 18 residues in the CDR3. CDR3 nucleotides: TGTGCCAGCAGACGAAACCGAAACAGGGGGTACTCTGGAAACACCATATATTTT. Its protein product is CASRRNRNRGYSGNTIYF.

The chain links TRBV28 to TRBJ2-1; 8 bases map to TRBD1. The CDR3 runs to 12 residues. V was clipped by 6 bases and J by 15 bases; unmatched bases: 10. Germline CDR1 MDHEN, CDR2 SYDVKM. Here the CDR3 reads CASSQPSGGWFF. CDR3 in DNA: TGTGCCAGCAGCCAACCCTCAGGGGGCTGGTTCTTC. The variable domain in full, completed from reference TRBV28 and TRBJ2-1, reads DVKVTQSSRYLVKRTGEKVFLECVQDMDHENMFWYRQDPGLGLRLIYFSYDVKMKEKGDIPEGYSVSREKKERFSLILESASTNQTSMYLCASSQPSGGWFFGPGTRLTVL.

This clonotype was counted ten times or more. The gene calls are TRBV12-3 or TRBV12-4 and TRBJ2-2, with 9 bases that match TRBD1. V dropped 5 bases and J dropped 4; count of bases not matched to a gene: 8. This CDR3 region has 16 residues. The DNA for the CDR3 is TGTGCCAGCAGTCCCCGGACAGGGGCGACCACCGGGGAGCTGTTTTTT. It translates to CASSPRTGATTGELFF.

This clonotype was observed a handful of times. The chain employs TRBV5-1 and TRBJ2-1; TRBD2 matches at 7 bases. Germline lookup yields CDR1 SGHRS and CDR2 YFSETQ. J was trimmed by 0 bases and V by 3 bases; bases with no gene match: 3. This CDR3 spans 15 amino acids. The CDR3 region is CASSSTSDSYNEQFF. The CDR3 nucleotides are TGCGCCAGCAGCTCTACTAGCGACTCCTACAATGAGCAGTTCTTC.

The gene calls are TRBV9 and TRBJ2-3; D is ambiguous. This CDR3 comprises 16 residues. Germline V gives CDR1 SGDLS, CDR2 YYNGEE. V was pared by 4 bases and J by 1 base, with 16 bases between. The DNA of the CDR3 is TGTGCCAGCAGCCCTCGACCGAACTACGGCACAGATACGCAGTATTTT. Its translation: CASSPRPNYGTDTQYF. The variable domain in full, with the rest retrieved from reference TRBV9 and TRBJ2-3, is DSGVTQTPKHLITATGQRVTLRCSPRSGDLSVYWYQQSLDQGLQFLIQYYNGEERAKGNILERFSAQQFPDLHSELNLSSLELGDSALYFCASSPRPNYGTDTQYFGPGTRLTVL.

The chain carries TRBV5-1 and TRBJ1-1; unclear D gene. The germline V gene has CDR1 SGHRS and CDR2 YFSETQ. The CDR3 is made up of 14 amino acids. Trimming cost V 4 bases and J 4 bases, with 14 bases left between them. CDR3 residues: CASSPLGRGTEAFF. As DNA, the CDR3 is TGCGCCAGCAGCCCCTTAGGCCGGGGCACTGAAGCTTTCTTT. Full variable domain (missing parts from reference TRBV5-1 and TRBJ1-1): KAGVTQTPRYLIKTRGQQVTLSCSPISGHRSVSWYQQTPGQGLQFLFEYFSETQRNKGNFPGRFSGRQFSNSRSEMNVSTLELGDSALYLCASSPLGRGTEAFFGQGTRLTVV.